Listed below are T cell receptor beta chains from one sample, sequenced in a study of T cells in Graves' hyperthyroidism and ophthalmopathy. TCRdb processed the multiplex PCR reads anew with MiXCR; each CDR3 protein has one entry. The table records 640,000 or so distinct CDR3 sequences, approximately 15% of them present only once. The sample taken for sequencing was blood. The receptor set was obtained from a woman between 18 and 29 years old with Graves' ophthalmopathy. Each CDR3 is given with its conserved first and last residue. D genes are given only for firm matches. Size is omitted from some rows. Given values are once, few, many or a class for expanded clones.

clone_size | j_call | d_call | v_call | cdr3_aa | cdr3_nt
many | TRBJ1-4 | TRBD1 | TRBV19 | CASSMGTGPEKLFF | TGTGCCAGTAGTATGGGGACAGGACCTGAAAAACTGTTTTTT
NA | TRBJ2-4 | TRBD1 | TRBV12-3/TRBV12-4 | CASSPGTGSDIQYF | TGTGCCAGCAGTCCCGGGACAGGGTCCGACATTCAGTACTTC
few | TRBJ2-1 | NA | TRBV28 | CASSPPGPSAHEQFF | TGTGCCAGCAGTCCACCGGGACCATCGGCCCATGAGCAGTTCTTC
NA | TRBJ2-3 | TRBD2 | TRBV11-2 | CASSQVGGGTDTQYF | TGTGCCAGCAGTCAAGTTGGGGGGGGCACAGATACGCAGTATTTT
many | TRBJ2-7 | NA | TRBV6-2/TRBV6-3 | CASSDLGESDEQYF | TGTGCCAGCAGTGATCTGGGGGAGTCAGACGAGCAGTACTTC
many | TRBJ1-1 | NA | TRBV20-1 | CSAPDRPNTEAFF | TGCAGTGCCCCTGACAGACCGAACACTGAAGCTTTCTTT
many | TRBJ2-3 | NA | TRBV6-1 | CASSRGLNTDTQYF | TGTGCCAGCAGCCGCGGACTCAACACAGATACGCAGTATTTT
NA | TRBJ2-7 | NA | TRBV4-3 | CASRELLSGERDEQYF | TGCGCCAGCAGGGAACTACTATCGGGAGAAAGGGACGAGCAGTACTTC
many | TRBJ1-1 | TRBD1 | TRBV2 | CASRNRGANTEAFF | TGTGCCAGCCGGAACAGGGGGGCGAACACTGAAGCTTTCTTT
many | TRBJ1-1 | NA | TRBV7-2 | CASSLGGPLNTEAFF | TGTGCCAGCAGCTTAGGAGGCCCTTTGAACACTGAAGCTTTCTTT